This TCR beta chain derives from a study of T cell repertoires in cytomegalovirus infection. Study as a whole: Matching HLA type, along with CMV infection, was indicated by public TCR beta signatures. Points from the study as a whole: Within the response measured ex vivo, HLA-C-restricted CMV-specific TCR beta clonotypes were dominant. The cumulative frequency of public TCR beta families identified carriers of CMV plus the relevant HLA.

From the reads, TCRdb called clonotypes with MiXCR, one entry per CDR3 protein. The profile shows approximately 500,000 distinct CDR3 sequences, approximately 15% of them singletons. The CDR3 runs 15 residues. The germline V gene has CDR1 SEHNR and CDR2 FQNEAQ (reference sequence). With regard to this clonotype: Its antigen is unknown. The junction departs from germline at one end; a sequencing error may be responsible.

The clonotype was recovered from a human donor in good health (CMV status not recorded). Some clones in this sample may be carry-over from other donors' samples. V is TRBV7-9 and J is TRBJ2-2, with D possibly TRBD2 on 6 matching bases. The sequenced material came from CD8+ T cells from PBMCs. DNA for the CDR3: TGTGCCAGCAGCTTGTTCCAGGGAGGAACCGGGGAGCTGGTTTTT. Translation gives CASSLFQGGTGELVF.